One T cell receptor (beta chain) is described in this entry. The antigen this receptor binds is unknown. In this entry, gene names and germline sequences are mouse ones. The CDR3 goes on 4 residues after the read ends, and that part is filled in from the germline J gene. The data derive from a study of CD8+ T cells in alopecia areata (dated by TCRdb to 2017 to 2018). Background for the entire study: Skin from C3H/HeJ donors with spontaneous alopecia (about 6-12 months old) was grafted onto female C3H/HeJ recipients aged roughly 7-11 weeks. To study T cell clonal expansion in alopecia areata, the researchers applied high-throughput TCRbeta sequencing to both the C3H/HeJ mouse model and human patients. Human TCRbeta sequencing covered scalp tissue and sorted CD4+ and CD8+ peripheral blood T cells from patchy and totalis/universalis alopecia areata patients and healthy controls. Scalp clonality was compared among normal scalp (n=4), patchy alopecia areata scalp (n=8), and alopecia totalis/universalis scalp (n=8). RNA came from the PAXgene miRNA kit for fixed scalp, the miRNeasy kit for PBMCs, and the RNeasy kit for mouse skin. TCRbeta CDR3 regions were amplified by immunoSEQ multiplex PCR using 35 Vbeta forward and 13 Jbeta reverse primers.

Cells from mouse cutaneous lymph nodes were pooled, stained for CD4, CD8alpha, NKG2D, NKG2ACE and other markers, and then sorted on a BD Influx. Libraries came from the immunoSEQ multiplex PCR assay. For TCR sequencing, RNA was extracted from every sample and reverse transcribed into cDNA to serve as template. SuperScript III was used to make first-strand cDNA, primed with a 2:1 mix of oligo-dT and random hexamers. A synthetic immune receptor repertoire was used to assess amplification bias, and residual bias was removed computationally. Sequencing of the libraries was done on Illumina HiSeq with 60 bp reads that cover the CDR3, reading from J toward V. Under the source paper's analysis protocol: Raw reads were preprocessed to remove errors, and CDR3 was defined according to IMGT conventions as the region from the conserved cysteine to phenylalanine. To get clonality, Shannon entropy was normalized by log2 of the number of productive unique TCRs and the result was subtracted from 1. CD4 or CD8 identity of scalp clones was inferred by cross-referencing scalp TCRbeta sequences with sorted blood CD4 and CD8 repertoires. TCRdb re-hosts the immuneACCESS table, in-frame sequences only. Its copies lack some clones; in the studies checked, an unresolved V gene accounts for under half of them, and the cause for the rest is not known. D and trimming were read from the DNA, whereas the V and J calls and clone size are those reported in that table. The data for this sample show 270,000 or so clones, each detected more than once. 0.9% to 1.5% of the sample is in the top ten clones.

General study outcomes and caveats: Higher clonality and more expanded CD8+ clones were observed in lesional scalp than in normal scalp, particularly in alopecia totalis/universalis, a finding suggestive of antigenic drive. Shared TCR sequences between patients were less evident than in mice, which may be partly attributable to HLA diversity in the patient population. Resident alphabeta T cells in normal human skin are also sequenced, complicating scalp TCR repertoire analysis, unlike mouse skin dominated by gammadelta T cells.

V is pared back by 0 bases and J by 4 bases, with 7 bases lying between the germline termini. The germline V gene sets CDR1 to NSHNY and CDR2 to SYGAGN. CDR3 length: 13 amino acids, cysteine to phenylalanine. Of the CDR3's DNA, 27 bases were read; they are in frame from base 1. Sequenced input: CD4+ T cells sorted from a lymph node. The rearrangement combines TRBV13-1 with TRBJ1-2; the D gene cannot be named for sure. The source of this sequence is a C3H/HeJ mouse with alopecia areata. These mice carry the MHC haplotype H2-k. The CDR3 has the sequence CASSDDSPSDYTF. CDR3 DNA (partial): TGTGCCAGCAGTGATGACAGCCCCTCC.